This entry features one T cell receptor beta chain sequence. Its target is unknown. Libraries were prepared by immunoSEQ multiplex PCR; TCRdb keeps only in-frame clonotypes and omits some of them. The top ten clones hold approximately 12% of a sample with just under 70,000 clones, 84% of them seen once. The sample belongs to a study of a mutant IDH1 vaccine in newly diagnosed glioma. Time point of the sample: week 35, safety follow-up. Every vaccination contained 300 ug of the mutant IDH1 20-mer peptide and was paired with topical imiquimod. This CDR3 comprises 15 residues. V trimming: 4 bases; J trimming: 2 bases; junction bases outside the gene matches: 8. Per germline, CDR1 LGHNA and CDR2 YSLEER.

This material consisted of PBMCs, taken from a glioma patient whose treatment included an IDH1 peptide vaccine. The source is a young man with glioma. This chain uses TRBV4-3 with TRBJ2-7; 7 bases match TRBD2. The CDR3 nucleotides are TGCGCCAGCAGCCCAGCAGCGGGGTCCGCCTACGAGCAGTACTTC. Its protein product is CASSPAAGSAYEQYF.